These 28 T cell receptor gamma chains were sequenced from one sample in a study of gamma delta lymphoproliferative disorders and STAT genes. PBMCs from patients and controls supplied the genomic DNA for sequencing. TCRdb fed the multiplex PCR reads into CATT to redo clone calling. The table shows roughly 4,500 gamma-chain clones, with around 8% occurring only once. The sample taken for sequencing was blood. The origin of the receptors is a human donor in good health.

There are many counts of this clone. The V gene was identified as TRGV9, while no J gene was called. CDR1 and CDR2 from the germline V gene are GITISATS and ISYDGTV (reference sequence). This CDR3 comprises 12 residues. The CDR3 DNA reads TGTGCCTTCCTTGTGGGAGGTAACAAAAAACTCTTT. It translates to CAFLVGGNKKLF.

Relative to its sample, this clone is medium-sized. The same CDR3 is also encoded by other DNA sequences in this sample. The chain uses TRGV10 and TRGJ1 or TRGJ2. Here the J gene came from matching the DNA to germline, since TCRdb omits it. TRGV10 belongs to the ORF category, with a function that is uncertain. V shed 8 bases, J shed 4 bases, and the junction held 15 bases outside the gene matches. The CDR3 covers 15 residues. CDR3: CAAWDYPNLYYKKLF. CDR3 nucleotides: TGTGCTGCGTGGGATTACCCTAATCTATATTATAAGAAACTCTTT.

This clone is deemed medium-sized (0.01 to 0.1%). This chain links TRGV8 with TRGJ1 or TRGJ2. TCRdb records no J gene; here it was assigned by comparing the DNA to germline. Per germline, CDR1 VENAVY and CDR2 YDSYNSRV. Trimming cost V 1 base and J 4 bases; bases outside gene matches: 4. There are 13 residues in the CDR3. The CDR3 DNA reads TGTGCCACCTGGGATAGCAGGTATTATAAGAAACTCTTT. It codes for CATWDSRYYKKLF.

This clone ranks as medium-sized (0.01 to 0.1%). V gene TRGV2 combines with J gene TRGJ1 or TRGJ2. TCRdb is silent on the J gene; assignment here came from matching the DNA to germline. The CDR3 contains 13 residues. CDR1 is EGSNGY and CDR2 is YDSYNSKV in the germline V gene. Trimming cost V 0 bases and J 5 bases; bases outside gene matches: 4. The CDR3, as DNA: TGTGCCACCTGGGACGGGCCGAATTATAAGAAACTCTTT. Residues: CATWDGPNYKKLF.

By sample share, this clone is medium-sized (0.01 to 0.1%). A read error is possible here, since a much larger clone lies one base away. V and J are TRGV10 and TRGJP1. Since TCRdb gives no J gene, matching the DNA to germline was used here to assign it. TRGV10 is known as an ORF, though its function is uncertain. CDR3 length: 14 residues. V trimming: 8 bases; J trimming: 1 base; junction bases outside the gene matches: 5. CDR3 residues: CAAWDCTTGWFKIF. As DNA, the CDR3 is TGTGCTGCGTGGGATTGTACCACTGGTTGGTTCAAGATATTT.

By frequency in the sample, this clone is medium-sized. The chain recombines TRGV10 with TRGJP1. Matching the DNA to germline supplied the J gene, which TCRdb does not give. TRGV10 is placed among ORFs of uncertain function. This CDR3 is built from 16 residues. V lost 8 bases to trimming and J lost 2 bases; unmatched junction nucleotides: 12. CDR3 in DNA: TGTGCTGCGTGGGATTTAAGACGAACCACTGGTTGGTTCAAGATATTT. Translated, it gives CAAWDLRRTTGWFKIF.

This clone appeared many times. The gene calls are TRGV8 and TRGJP2. The J gene, left out of TCRdb, was set here by checking the DNA against germline. The CDR3 runs 10 residues. Germline assignment: CDR1 VENAVY and CDR2 YDSYNSRV. V was clipped by 9 bases and J by 12 bases; unmatched bases: 7. CDR3 protein: CATEVRIKTF. The CDR3 region has the DNA TGTGCCACCGAGGTCCGGATCAAGACGTTT.

In the case of this clone: It is unclear where the CDR3 begins or ends on the DNA, so no DNA is shown, and the CDR3 is as TCRdb lists it. The V segment is TRGV4, and no J call was made. The CDR3 sequence runs 20 residues, both termini included. Germline V gene data show CDR1 as EGSTGY and CDR2 as YDSYTSSV. The CDR3 is CATWDPRIIIRNSLAVEQHF.

Sample share makes this clone medium-sized. The CDR3 is CAAWDYIYYKKLF. The CDR3 DNA is TGTGCTGCGTGGGATTATATTTATTATAAGAAACTCTTT. The V and J genes are TRGV10 and TRGJ1 or TRGJ2. As TCRdb names no J gene, one was assigned here on the basis of a DNA match to germline. TRGV10 carries the ORF label, with uncertain function. This CDR3 is 13 amino acids long. V lost 8 bases, J lost 3 bases, and 8 bases stayed unmatched.

This clone is medium-sized in the sample. The genes are TRGV9 and TRGJP. TCRdb lists no J gene, so it was determined here by aligning the DNA to germline. Germline trimming cut 0 bases from V and 5 bases from J; bases unmatched to any gene: 7. Germline CDR1 GITISATS, CDR2 ISYDGTV (reference sequence). This CDR3 is 18 amino acids long. The chain's CDR3 is CALWEVPAKELGKKIKVF. The CDR3 nucleotides read TGTGCCTTGTGGGAGGTGCCGGCTAAAGAGTTGGGCAAAAAAATCAAGGTATTT.

There are many counts of this clone. This chain links TRGV8 with TRGJ1 or TRGJ2. TCRdb supplies no J gene; here it was assigned by aligning the nucleotide sequence to germline. V lost 0 bases and J lost 3; bases outside the gene matches: 2. Germline CDR1 and CDR2: VENAVY and YDSYNSRV. CDR3 length: 13 amino acids. The DNA of the CDR3 is TGTGCCACCTGGGATAGGTGTTATTATAAGAAACTCTTT. Encoded protein: CATWDRCYYKKLF.

This clone was seen a handful of times. This likely reflects a read error, since a far larger clone is one base away. In the same sample, other DNA sequences code for this CDR3. The rearrangement uses TRGV10 and TRGJP2. TCRdb does not report a J gene; here it was assigned by matching the DNA to germline references. TRGV10 is given ORF status, its function remaining uncertain. This CDR3 region has 12 residues. The CDR3 nucleotides read TGCGCTGCGTGGGGGGGTGATTGGATCAAGACGTTT. The encoded protein is CAAWGGDWIKTF.

By share of the sample, this clone is medium-sized. The chain combines TRGV2 with TRGJP2. Matching the DNA to germline supplied the J gene, which TCRdb does not give. The germline V gene has CDR1 EGSNGY and CDR2 YDSYNSKV. With 0 bases clipped from V and 6 bases from J, the junction kept 10 bases outside the gene matches. The CDR3 contains 16 residues. The CDR3 DNA reads TGTGCCACCTGGGACGGGCGCGGGCAGTGTGATTGGATCAAGACGTTT. It translates to CATWDGRGQCDWIKTF.

By proportion, this clone is medium-sized. The V call is TRGV4, the J call TRGJ1 or TRGJ2. Here the J gene came from matching the DNA to germline, since TCRdb omits it. Germline V gives CDR1 EGSTGY, CDR2 YDSYTSSV. The CDR3 spans 12 residues. The V and J ends lost 5 bases and 3 bases, in that order; junction bases with no gene match: 4. DNA for the CDR3: TGTGCCACCTGGGTCCCTTATTATAAGAAACTCTTT. It specifies CATWVPYYKKLF.

This clone has at least ten counts. The chain employs TRGV9 and TRGJ1 or TRGJ2. Assignment of the J gene here rests on matching the DNA to germline, because TCRdb gives none. The CDR3 runs 15 residues. Germline V gene lookup returns CDR1 GITISATS and CDR2 ISYDGTV (reference sequence). V was pared by 0 bases and J by 9 bases, with 14 bases of the junction left unmatched. The CDR3 sequence: CALWEVSVSGVKKLF. CDR3 DNA sequence: TGTGCCTTGTGGGAGGTGTCTGTTTCCGGAGTTAAGAAACTCTTT.

This clone is termed medium-sized. The chain links TRGV3 to TRGJP1. Here the J gene came from matching the DNA to germline, since TCRdb omits it. From germline, CDR1 is VTNTFY and CDR2 YDVSTARD (reference sequence). The CDR3 contains 16 residues. Trimming removed 0 bases from V and 2 bases from J; junction bases left unmatched: 6. The chain's CDR3 is CATWDRHRTTGWFKIF. Written as DNA, the CDR3 is TGTGCCACCTGGGACAGGCATAGAACCACTGGTTGGTTCAAGATATTT.

By its share, this clone is medium-sized. The genes are TRGV10 and TRGJ1 or TRGJ2. In the absence of a J gene in TCRdb, the DNA was matched to germline to assign it here. TRGV10 is filed as an ORF, its function uncertain. The CDR3 sequence is 11 residues long. V was clipped by 9 bases and J by 3 bases; unmatched bases: 3. CDR3 region: CAACVYYKKLF. The CDR3 nucleotides read TGTGCTGCGTGCGTTTATTATAAGAAACTCTTT.

This clone was detected ten times or more. CDR3 loop: CAPDLKKLF. The CDR3 coding sequence is TGTGCCCCCGATCTTAAGAAACTCTTT. The chain uses TRGV8 and TRGJ1 or TRGJ2. The V gene end was trimmed by 12 bases and the J gene end by 9 bases; junction bases not matched to a gene: 8. The CDR3 spans 9 residues. Germline V gives CDR1 VENAVY, CDR2 YDSYNSRV.

This clone ranks as medium-sized. This sequence joins TRGV8 and TRGJ1 or TRGJ2. The J gene, missing from TCRdb, was assigned here through DNA to germline matching. This CDR3 spans 12 amino acids. V was clipped by 2 bases and J by 12 bases; unmatched bases: 10. Germline V gene sequence: CDR1 VENAVY, CDR2 YDSYNSRV. CDR3 in DNA: TGTGCCACCTGGGATAATCGGAGGGGGAAACTCTTT. Protein: CATWDNRRGKLF.

By sample fraction, this clone is medium-sized (0.01 to 0.1%). CDR3 protein: CATWDGHLYYKKLF. CDR3 coding DNA: TGTGCCACCTGGGACGGCCATCTTTATTATAAGAAACTCTTT. The J gene is TRGJ1 or TRGJ2, the V gene TRGV2. The J gene, not given by TCRdb, was assigned here from a germline match of the nucleotide sequence. Losses at the gene ends were 1 base for V and 3 bases for J; bases not matched to a gene: 6. Germline-derived CDR1 and CDR2 are EGSNGY and YDSYNSKV. This CDR3 comprises 14 residues.

To note about this clone: It may be a read error: a sequence one base away is much more abundant. It is unclear where the CDR3 begins or ends on the DNA, so no DNA is shown, and the CDR3 is as TCRdb lists it. The V segment is TRGV11, and no J call was made. TRGV11 carries the ORF label, with uncertain function. The CDR3 has 16 amino acids, counting both end residues. The CDR3 loop is CTTVPAGLGTFWKKLF.

By share, this clone ranks as medium-sized. The same CDR3 also results from other DNA sequences found in this sample. The J gene is TRGJ1 or TRGJ2, the V gene TRGV2. TCRdb offers no J gene call, so here the DNA was matched to germline to obtain one. V trimming: 0 bases; J trimming: 2 bases; junction bases outside the gene matches: 7. The CDR3 covers 15 residues. From germline, CDR1 is EGSNGY and CDR2 YDSYNSKV. The CDR3 nucleotides are TGTGCCACCTGGGACGGGCCGTTGGATTATTATAAGAAACTCTTT. Protein: CATWDGPLDYYKKLF.

The gene calls are TRGV11 and TRGJP2. Here the J gene came from matching the DNA to germline, since TCRdb omits it. Being an ORF, TRGV11 has a function that is uncertain. J lost 0 bases, V lost 7 bases, and 5 bases had no gene match. The CDR3 is made up of 15 amino acids. CDR3 sequence: CACWMPYSSDWIKTF. CDR3 in DNA: TGTGCCTGCTGGATGCCGTATAGTAGTGATTGGATCAAGACGTTT.

Sample share makes this clone medium-sized. The DNA is omitted, as the CDR3 cannot be located on it reliably, and the CDR3 follows TCRdb's listing. The CDR3 spells CTTVPAGLGTHKKLF. The V gene was identified as TRGV11, while no J gene was called. TRGV11 is noted as an ORF with a role that remains uncertain. Both ends counted, the CDR3 spans 15 residues.

By share, this clone ranks as medium-sized. The rearrangement links TRGV4 to TRGJ1 or TRGJ2. TCRdb does not report a J gene; here it was assigned by matching the DNA to germline references. Germline V CDR1 and CDR2: EGSTGY, YDSYTSSV. J lost 11 bases, V lost 0 bases, and 7 bases had no gene match. The CDR3 covers 12 residues. The CDR3 DNA reads as TGTGCCACCTGGGATGGGCCTTGGGAGAAACTCTTT. This sequence encodes CATWDGPWEKLF.

This clone is deemed medium-sized. This chain links TRGV4 with TRGJ1 or TRGJ2. TCRdb does not report a J gene; here it was assigned by matching the DNA to germline references. Looked up from germline, CDR1 is EGSTGY and CDR2 is YDSYTSSV. The ends lost 5 bases at V and 4 bases at J; junction bases unmatched: 5. The CDR3 is 12 residues long. In nucleotides, the CDR3 is TGTGCCACCTGGGTCACATATTATAAGAAACTCTTT. It is translated as CATWVTYYKKLF.

This clone has a count of ten or more. This chain links TRGV9 with TRGJ1 or TRGJ2. The J gene was not available in TCRdb and was assigned here by matching the DNA to germline segments. CDR1 is GITISATS, CDR2 ISYDGTV, per germline (reference sequence). The CDR3 runs to 12 residues. Germline trimming cut 2 bases from V and 4 bases from J; bases unmatched to any gene: 2. CDR3 protein: CALWEGYYKKLF. CDR3 DNA sequence: TGTGCCTTGTGGGAGGGGTATTATAAGAAACTCTTT.

Relative to its sample, this clone is medium-sized. V is TRGV8 and J is TRGJP1. Here the J gene was assigned by germline matching of the DNA, as TCRdb has none. Germline lookup yields CDR1 VENAVY and CDR2 YDSYNSRV. The trim removed 3 bases at V and 3 bases at J, leaving 10 bases unmatched. The CDR3 spans 16 residues. The CDR3 loop reads CATWDSGDPTGWFKIF. CDR3 in DNA: TGTGCCACCTGGGATTCGGGGGACCCCACTGGTTGGTTCAAGATATTT.